This T cell receptor beta chain was identified during a study of blood T cell repertoires in COVID-19. Profiling relied on immunoSEQ multiplex PCR, and the TCRdb table lists in-frame clones only, not all of them. Among about 250,000 clones, 70% to 85% were seen once, and the ten largest hold 0.85% to 1%. V gave up 5 bases and J gave up 4 bases, with 8 bases separating them. The CDR3 extends over 12 amino acids. Germline CDR1 SGHVS, CDR2 FNYEAQ. The sample consisted of peripheral blood. The clonotype was recovered from a human donor with COVID-19, enrolled during active disease. The donor label of this sample is uncertain. The chain couples TRBV7-6 to TRBJ1-1; D is possibly TRBD1 (5 bases). CDR3 bases: TGTGCCAGCAGCCCTCAGGGCACTGAAGCTTTCTTT. Its protein product is CASSPQGTEAFF.